This TCR beta chain was obtained from a study of T cell responses to AZD1222 COVID-19 vaccine. Repertoires were generated with immunoSEQ multiplex PCR, while TCRdb's copy carries only in-frame clones and drops some. In the table there are about 99,000 clones, 90% of which are singletons. This clone occurred a few times. After removal of 6 bases from V and 4 bases from J, the junction contained 7 bases not matched to a gene. The CDR3 has 14 amino acids. The germline CDR1 and CDR2 sequences are MNHEY and SVGAGI. V gene TRBV6-5 combines with J gene TRBJ2-5; TRBD1 matches 8 bases. The material was peripheral blood, obtained on day 0 of AZD1222 vaccination. The receptor was derived from an adult in good health. The CDR3 DNA sequence: TGTGCCAGCAGGAGTCAGGGGGCCCGAGAGACCCAGTACTTC. Its protein product is CASRSQGARETQYF.